Listed here is a single T cell receptor (beta chain). V was cut by 2 bases and J by 5 bases, with 16 bases left in between. The CDR3 is 15 residues long. Germline CDR1 and CDR2: MNHEY and SVGEGT. This entry belongs to a study of blood T cell repertoires in COVID-19. Study in general: Sites across the United States, Italy and Spain contributed samples from acute and convalescent COVID-19. PBMCs, B-cell-depleted T cells, or T cells provided the cDNA or gDNA that made up the material.

Original data processing: The authors estimated nucleated cell counts from reference gene primer amplification. TCRdb's copy holds only in-frame clones and misses some; the assay was immunoSEQ multiplex PCR. The DNA gave D and trimming, while V, J and clone size come from that table. The data hold about 300,000 clones, with less than 85% observed a single time. Seattle cases were enrolled at active infection and followed longitudinally. The chain has TRBV6-2 or TRBV6-3 and TRBJ2-7; tentatively, D is TRBD2 (5 bases). Input material: peripheral blood. This sequence originates from a human donor with COVID-19, enrolled during active disease. The donor label of this sample is uncertain. The CDR3 reads CASSYRALLVNEQYF. CDR3 DNA sequence: TGTGCCAGCAGTTACAGGGCCCTACTAGTAAACGAGCAGTACTTC.